This T cell receptor (beta chain) stems from a study of beta chain features in type 1 diabetes. Germline trimming cut 0 bases from V and 6 bases from J; bases unmatched to any gene: 7. Germline CDR1 is SGDLS and CDR2 is YYNGEE. The CDR3 spans 16 residues. Findings of the study overall: In these data, an HLA type influence on TCRB rearrangement remained unresolved.

Every bit of the isolated RNA underwent reverse transcription, so sequencing read expressed TCRB transcripts. The assay was immunoSEQ multiplex PCR, and TCRdb's table has in-frame clones only and misses some. The sample lists 350,000 to 400,000 clones; about 15% were seen once. Only one count was recorded for this clone. Its cognate antigen is unknown. The rearrangement uses TRBV9 and TRBJ2-2, with 8 bases identical to TRBD2. Sequenced: naive CD4+ T cells from blood. The clonotype was recovered from a woman between 18 and 29 years old in good health. The CDR3 bases are TGTGCCAGCAGCGTAGTTAGGCTAGCGGGCGCCGGGGAGCTGTTTTTT. Residues: CASSVVRLAGAGELFF. Variable domain in full (rest from reference TRBV9 and TRBJ2-2): DSGVTQTPKHLITATGQRVTLRCSPRSGDLSVYWYQQSLDQGLQFLIQYYNGEERAKGNILERFSAQQFPDLHSELNLSSLELGDSALYFCASSVVRLAGAGELFFGEGSRLTVL.